Sequencing of this T cell receptor (beta chain) was carried out in a study of blood T cell repertoires in COVID-19. For the study at large: Samples taken during acute and convalescent COVID-19 were collected in the United States, Italy and Spain. PBMCs, B-cell-depleted T cells, or T cells provided the cDNA or gDNA that made up the material.

Authors' data handling: Scientists estimated how many nucleated cells there were by amplifying reference gene primers. The method was immunoSEQ multiplex PCR; TCRdb's version includes in-frame clones alone and lacks a portion of them. The V and J calls and clone size were taken over from that table, and D and trimming were inferred from the DNA. The repertoire holds tens of thousands of clones, with 80% to 90% as singletons. The germline CDR1 and CDR2 sequences are SNHLY and FYNNEI. CDR3 length: 14 residues. V shed 6 bases and J 8 bases; nucleotides not matched to a gene: 9. This receptor was obtained from a man between 60 and 75 years old with acute or convalescent COVID-19. V is TRBV2 and J is TRBJ1-2; 10 nucleotides align to TRBD1. Sequenced: peripheral blood. CDR3 residues: CASSNRQGAGGYTF. The CDR3 DNA follows: TGTGCCAGCAGCAACCGACAGGGGGCAGGCGGCTACACCTTC. The whole variable domain, filled in from reference TRBV2 and TRBJ1-2, reads EPEVTQTPSHQVTQMGQEVILRCVPISNHLYFYWYRQILGQKVEFLVSFYNNEISEKSEIFDDQFSVERPDGSNFTLKIRSTKLEDSAMYFCASSNRQGAGGYTFGSGTRLTVV.